This T cell receptor (beta chain) derives from a study of cytomegalovirus exposure and HLA in healthy donors. Across the whole study: Of the donors genotyped, approximately 430 in all, 75% to 85% fell in the Caucasian-associated ancestry cluster.

Looked up from germline, CDR1 is WSHSY and CDR2 is SAAADI. V lost 7 bases and J lost 2, with 12 bases in between. The CDR3 is 14 residues long. Use of 60 Vbeta and 13 Jbeta primers characterized the PCR. Assay used: immunoSEQ multiplex PCR; TCRdb lists only in-frame clones, some missing. The sample has fewer than 200,000 clones, roughly 82% seen once. Study results and limitations: As a later analysis showed, a missense DCLRE1C variant was linked to trimming of TCR beta V- and J-genes. Indistinguishability led to the exclusion of some V segments, TRBV6-2 and TRBV6-3 included.

As concerns this clone: The target antigen is unknown.

The V call is TRBV10-2, the J call TRBJ2-1; TRBD2 is a possible D gene (6 bases). The sample comprised PBMCs. The clonotype comes from a man in his fifties in good health and CMV-seropositive. CDR3: CASKRGTAYNEQFF. In DNA form, the CDR3 reads TGCGCCAGCAAACGCGGGACGGCCTACAATGAGCAGTTCTTC.